This TCR beta chain was obtained from a study of cytomegalovirus exposure and HLA in healthy donors. The overall study: A previous analysis identified approximately 120 million unique TCR beta sequences derived from 180 million or so T cells.

About this clone: The antigen is unknown.

This CDR3 spans 17 amino acids. Germline V gene data show CDR1 as MDHEN and CDR2 as SYDVKM. The V gene end was trimmed by 7 bases and the J gene end by 2 bases; junction bases not matched to a gene: 11. Study outcomes and limitations: Analyses of presence and absence presupposed an approximately uniform sequencing depth across donors. From TCR beta sequences, most subjects' HLA-A and HLA-B alleles were reportedly predicted accurately. In vitro data verified a few CMV-associated chains as specific for CMV antigens.

PCR amplification relied on 60 Vbeta primers (plus 13 Jbeta primers). TCRdb keeps only in-frame clones here, not all; method: immunoSEQ multiplex PCR. The sample lists roughly 160,000 clones, approximately 80% occurring once. The V and J genes are TRBV28 and TRBJ1-1; 12 positions agree with TRBD1. Sequencing used PBMCs. This TCR came from a male donor in good health and CMV-seropositive. CDR3 nucleotide sequence: TGTGCCAGCAAGGGGACAGGGGGCACGGGAAAAAACACTGAAGCTTTCTTT. It encodes CASKGTGGTGKNTEAFF.